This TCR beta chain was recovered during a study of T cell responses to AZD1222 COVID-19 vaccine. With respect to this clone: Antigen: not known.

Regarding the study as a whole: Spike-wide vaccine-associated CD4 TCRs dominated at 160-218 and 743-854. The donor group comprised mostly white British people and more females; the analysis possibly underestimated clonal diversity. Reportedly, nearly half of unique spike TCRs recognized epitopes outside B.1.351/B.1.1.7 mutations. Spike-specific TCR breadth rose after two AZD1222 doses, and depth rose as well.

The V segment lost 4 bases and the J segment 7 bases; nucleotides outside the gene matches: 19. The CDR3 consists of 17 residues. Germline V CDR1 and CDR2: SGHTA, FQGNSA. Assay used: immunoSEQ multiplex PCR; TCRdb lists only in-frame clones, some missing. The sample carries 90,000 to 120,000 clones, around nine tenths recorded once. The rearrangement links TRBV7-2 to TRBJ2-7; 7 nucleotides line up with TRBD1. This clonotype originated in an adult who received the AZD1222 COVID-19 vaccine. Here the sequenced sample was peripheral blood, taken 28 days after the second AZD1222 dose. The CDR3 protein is CASSSTGQAINWAEQYF. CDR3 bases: TGTGCCAGCAGCTCGACCGGACAGGCCATAAACTGGGCGGAGCAGTACTTC. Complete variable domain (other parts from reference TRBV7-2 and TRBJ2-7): GAGVSQSPSNKVTEKGKDVELRCDPISGHTALYWYRQSLGQGLEFLIYFQGNSAPDKSGLPSDRFSAERTGGSVSTLTIQRTQQEDSAVYLCASSSTGQAINWAEQYFGPGTRLTVT.